This TCR beta chain appears in the sequencing data of a study of blood T cell repertoires in COVID-19. Study at large: Spain, Italy and the United States supplied samples that represented acute and convalescent COVID-19.

V was cut by 5 bases and J by 2 bases, with 11 bases left in between. Germline V gene lookup returns CDR1 LNHNV and CDR2 YYDKDF (reference sequence). This CDR3 spans 14 amino acids. Data came from immunoSEQ multiplex PCR; TCRdb stores just in-frame clones and leaves some out. The table includes fewer than 130,000 clones, 69% detected once. This receptor was obtained from a man older than 75 with acute or convalescent COVID-19. The gene calls are TRBV15 and TRBJ2-3, with TRBD1 as a possible D gene (6 bases). What was sequenced was peripheral blood. This CDR3 reads CATSASGDTDTQYF. CDR3 DNA sequence: TGTGCCACCAGCGCGTCAGGGGACACAGATACGCAGTATTTT.